This TCR beta chain derives from a study of cytomegalovirus exposure and HLA in healthy donors. On the study more broadly: An early data release held tens of millions of unique TCRs from HLA-typed donors. Findings of the study overall: Immune exposure data for these donors was limited to CMV serostatus. A later analysis found that most CMV-associated TCR beta chains appeared HLA-restricted. Rarity characterized most TCR sequences, yet some public TCRs appeared in many donors.

Primers for the PCR totalled 60 Vbeta and 13 Jbeta. Sequencing was performed with immunoSEQ multiplex PCR; in TCRdb, only in-frame clones are kept and a portion is missing. The sample includes about 170,000 clones. Germline CDR1 KGHSH, CDR2 LQKENI. The CDR3 extends over 17 amino acids. Trimming took off 6 bases at V and 2 bases at J, with 20 bases between the two ends. Concerning this clone itself: Its target is unknown.

The sequence came from a woman aged 18-35 years in good health and CMV-seropositive. The sequencing input was PBMCs. This chain connects TRBV18 to TRBJ2-1, with a possible D match to TRBD2 (5 bases). The CDR3 region has the DNA TGTGCCAGCTCTCAACCAAACACGGGAATAACCTACAATGAGCAGTTCTTC. Translated: CASSQPNTGITYNEQFF. Drawing the rest from reference TRBV18 and TRBJ2-1, the complete variable domain is NAGVMQNPRHLVRRRGQEARLRCSPMKGHSHVYWYRQLPEEGLKFMVYLQKENIIDESGMPKERFSAEFPKEGPSILRIQQVVRGDSAAYFCASSQPNTGITYNEQFFGPGTRLTVL.